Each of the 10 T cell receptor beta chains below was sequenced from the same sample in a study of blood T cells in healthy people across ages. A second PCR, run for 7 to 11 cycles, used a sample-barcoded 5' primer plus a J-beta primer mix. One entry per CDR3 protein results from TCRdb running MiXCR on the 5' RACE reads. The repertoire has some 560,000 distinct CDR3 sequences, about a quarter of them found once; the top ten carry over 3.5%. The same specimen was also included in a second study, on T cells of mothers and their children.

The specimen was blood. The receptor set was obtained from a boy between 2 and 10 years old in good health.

In DNA, the CDR3 is TGTGCCAGCAGTTTAATCCCGAGGGATACTGAAGCTTTCTTT. Protein: CASSLIPRDTEAFF. This chain uses TRBV12-3 or TRBV12-4 with TRBJ1-1; D unresolved. The CDR3 is 14 residues long. With 2 bases removed from V and 5 bases from J, the gap between germline ends came to 12 bases.

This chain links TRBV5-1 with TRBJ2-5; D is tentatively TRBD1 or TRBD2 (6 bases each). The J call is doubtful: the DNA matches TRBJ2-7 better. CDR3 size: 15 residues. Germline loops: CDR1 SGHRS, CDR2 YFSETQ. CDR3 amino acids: CASSLGGQEGYEQYF. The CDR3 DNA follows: TGCGCCAGCAGCTTGGGGGGGCAGGAGGGGTACGAGCAGTACTTC.

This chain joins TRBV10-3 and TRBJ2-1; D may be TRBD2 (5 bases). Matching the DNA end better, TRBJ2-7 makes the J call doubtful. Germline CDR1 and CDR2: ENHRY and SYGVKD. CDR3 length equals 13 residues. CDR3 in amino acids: CAITADSYYEQYF. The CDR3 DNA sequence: TGTGCCATCACCGCGGACTCATACTACGAGCAGTACTTC.

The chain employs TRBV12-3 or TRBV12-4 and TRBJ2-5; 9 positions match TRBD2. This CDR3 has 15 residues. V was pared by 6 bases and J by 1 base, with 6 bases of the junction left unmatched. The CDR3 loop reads CASRASGDFQETQYF. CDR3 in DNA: TGTGCCAGCAGGGCTAGCGGGGACTTCCAAGAGACCCAGTACTTC.

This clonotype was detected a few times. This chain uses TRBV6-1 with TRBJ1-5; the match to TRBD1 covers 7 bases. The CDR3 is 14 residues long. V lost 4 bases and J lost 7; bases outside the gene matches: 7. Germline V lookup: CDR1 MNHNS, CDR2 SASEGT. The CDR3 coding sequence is TGTGCCAGCAGTGCTACGACAGGGAACCAGCCCCAGCATTTT. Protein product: CASSATTGNQPQHF.

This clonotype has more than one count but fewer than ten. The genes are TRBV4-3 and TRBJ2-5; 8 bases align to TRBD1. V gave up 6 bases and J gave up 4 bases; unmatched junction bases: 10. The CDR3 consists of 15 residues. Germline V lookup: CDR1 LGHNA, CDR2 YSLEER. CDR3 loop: CASRKTGDLPETQYF. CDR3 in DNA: TGCGCCAGCAGGAAGACAGGGGATCTCCCAGAGACCCAGTACTTC.

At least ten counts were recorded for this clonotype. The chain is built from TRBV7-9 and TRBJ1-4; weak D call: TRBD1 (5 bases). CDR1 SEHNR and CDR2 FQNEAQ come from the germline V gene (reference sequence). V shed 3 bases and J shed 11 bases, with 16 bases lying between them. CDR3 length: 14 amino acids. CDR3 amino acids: CASSLDTKTAKLFF. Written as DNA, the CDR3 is TGTGCCAGCAGCTTGGACACAAAAACTGCGAAACTGTTTTTT.

The CDR3 nucleotides read TGTGCCAGCAGCTTCGGCGGGAGGAAAGAGACCCAGTACTTC. This sequence encodes CASSFGGRKETQYF. The chain recombines TRBV7-9 with TRBJ2-5; TRBD2 aligns across 8 bases. CDR1 and CDR2 from the germline V gene are SEHNR and FQNEAQ (reference sequence). V was pared by 3 bases and J by 3 bases, with 3 bases of the junction left unmatched. The CDR3 sequence is 14 residues long.

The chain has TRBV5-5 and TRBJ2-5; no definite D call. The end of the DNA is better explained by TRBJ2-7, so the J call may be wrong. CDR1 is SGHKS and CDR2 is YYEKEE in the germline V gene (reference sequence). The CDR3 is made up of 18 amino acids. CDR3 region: CASSLDGRILHRAYEQYF. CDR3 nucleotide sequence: TGTGCCAGCAGCTTGGACGGGCGGATCCTACACCGTGCCTACGAGCAGTACTTC.

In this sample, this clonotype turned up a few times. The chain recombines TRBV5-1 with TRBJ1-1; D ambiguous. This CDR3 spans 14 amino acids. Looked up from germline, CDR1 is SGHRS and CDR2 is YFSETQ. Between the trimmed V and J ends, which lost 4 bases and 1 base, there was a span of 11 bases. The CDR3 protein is CASSPRPENTEAFF. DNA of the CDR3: TGCGCCAGCAGCCCCCGGCCGGAGAACACTGAAGCTTTCTTT. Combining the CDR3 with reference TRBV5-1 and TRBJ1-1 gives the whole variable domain KAGVTQTPRYLIKTRGQQVTLSCSPISGHRSVSWYQQTPGQGLQFLFEYFSETQRNKGNFPGRFSGRQFSNSRSEMNVSTLELGDSALYLCASSPRPENTEAFFGQGTRLTVV.